These T cell receptor beta chains were read from a single sample in a study of blood T cell repertoires in COVID-19. Method: immunoSEQ multiplex PCR; TCRdb's copy keeps in-frame clones and lacks some. The sample contains about 250,000 clones, roughly 88% of which appear only once. Sequenced sample: peripheral blood. The receptors derive from a woman aged 30 to 39 with COVID-19, enrolled during active disease. Each CDR3 is given with its conserved first and last residue. Each record gives: D gene, clone size, J gene, V gene, CDR3 DNA, CDR3 protein. D genes are given only for firm matches. Not all rows give a size; the values are once, few, many and, for expanded clones, a class.

d_gene: NA; abundance: NA; j_gene: TRBJ2-2; v_gene: TRBV3-1/TRBV3-2; CDR3nt: TGTGCCAGCAGCTCCCTGACCAGGGTGGACACCGGGGAGCTGTTTTTT; CDR3aa: CASSSLTRVDTGELFF
d_gene: TRBD1; abundance: NA; j_gene: TRBJ1-1; v_gene: TRBV5-1; CDR3nt: TGCGCCAGCAGCCCAGGGGGAAGCTACACTGAAGCTTTCTTT; CDR3aa: CASSPGGSYTEAFF
d_gene: NA; abundance: NA; j_gene: TRBJ1-4; v_gene: TRBV5-1; CDR3nt: TGCGCCAGCAGTTGGGGGGGTTCGAGGGAAAAACTGTTTTTT; CDR3aa: CASSWGGSREKLFF
d_gene: NA; abundance: NA; j_gene: TRBJ2-1; v_gene: TRBV27; CDR3nt: TGTGCCAGCAGTTTACCAGGGCGTGAGCAGTTCTTC; CDR3aa: CASSLPGREQFF
d_gene: TRBD1; abundance: NA; j_gene: TRBJ1-6; v_gene: TRBV18; CDR3nt: TGTGCCAGCTTTCGGACAGGGGATAATTCACCCCTCCACTTT; CDR3aa: CASFRTGDNSPLHF
d_gene: TRBD1; abundance: NA; j_gene: TRBJ1-3; v_gene: TRBV30; CDR3nt: TGTGCCTGGGGCGGGACAGGGTCGTTTGGAAACACCATATATTTT; CDR3aa: CAWGGTGSFGNTIYF
d_gene: TRBD1; abundance: NA; j_gene: TRBJ2-7; v_gene: TRBV19; CDR3nt: TGTGCCAGTACCAACAGGGGTACCTACGAGCAGTACTTC; CDR3aa: CASTNRGTYEQYF
d_gene: TRBD1; abundance: few; j_gene: TRBJ1-3; v_gene: TRBV4-3; CDR3nt: TGCGCCAGCAGCCCCGATCCCGGACAGGTCTCTGGAAACACCATATATTTT; CDR3aa: CASSPDPGQVSGNTIYF
d_gene: TRBD1; abundance: NA; j_gene: TRBJ2-3; v_gene: TRBV24-1; CDR3nt: TGTGCCACCAGTGACCCAACAGGGGTTGGTACAGATACGCAGTATTTT; CDR3aa: CATSDPTGVGTDTQYF
d_gene: TRBD1; abundance: few; j_gene: TRBJ1-3; v_gene: TRBV27; CDR3nt: TGTGCCAGCCTAATCCCCGGGACAGTTGGAAACACCATATATTTT; CDR3aa: CASLIPGTVGNTIYF
d_gene: TRBD1; abundance: NA; j_gene: TRBJ2-7; v_gene: TRBV6-2/TRBV6-3; CDR3nt: TGTGCCAGCAGTTGGGACAGGGTCTACGAGCAGTACTTC; CDR3aa: CASSWDRVYEQYF